These T cell receptor beta chains were read from a single sample in a study of blood T cell repertoires in COVID-19. Assay: immunoSEQ multiplex PCR; the TCRdb copy retains only in-frame clones and omits some. The sample consists of roughly 500,000 clones, roughly nine tenths of them appearing once. The material sequenced was peripheral blood. These receptors all come from a man younger than 35 with COVID-19, enrolled during active disease. The CDR3 runs from the conserved cysteine through the conserved F or W. Each record gives: clone size, CDR3 length, V gene, J gene, CDR3 protein. Clone size is given for some rows only: seen once, a few or many times, or a class if the clone is expanded.

size: .; length: 14; V: TRBV2; J: TRBJ2-7; CDR3: CASSLGVGTTEQYF
size: .; length: 17; V: TRBV4-1; J: TRBJ2-3; CDR3: CASSPGTGRPRTDTQYF
size: .; length: 14; V: TRBV7-9; J: TRBJ2-3; CDR3: CASSPGTNTDTQYF
size: .; length: 15; V: TRBV7-6; J: TRBJ2-1; CDR3: CASSLAGVSYNEQFF
size: .; length: 13; V: TRBV10-2; J: TRBJ1-1; CDR3: CASSDPVNTEAFF
size: .; length: 14; V: TRBV4-2; J: TRBJ1-6; CDR3: CASSPPGTQATLHF
size: .; length: 15; V: TRBV7-9; J: TRBJ2-1; CDR3: CASSPGGGRGEEQFF
size: .; length: 15; V: TRBV7-3; J: TRBJ2-1; CDR3: CASSFEGRSNNEQFF
size: once; length: 19; V: TRBV21-1; J: TRBJ2-3; CDR3: CASSPPYGTSGRTTDTQYF
size: .; length: 15; V: TRBV5-5; J: TRBJ2-2; CDR3: CASILGTGVTGELFF
size: .; length: 11; V: TRBV18; J: TRBJ2-7; CDR3: CASSEYYEQYF
size: .; length: 17; V: TRBV7-9; J: TRBJ2-1; CDR3: CASSSSKASGSYNEQFF
size: .; length: 13; V: TRBV11-2; J: TRBJ2-7; CDR3: CASSWDRGDEQYF
size: .; length: 15; V: TRBV5-1; J: TRBJ2-1; CDR3: CASSLAGIAGNEQFF
size: .; length: 13; V: TRBV6-5; J: TRBJ2-1; CDR3: CASSVQGVREQFF
size: .; length: 15; V: TRBV18; J: TRBJ2-5; CDR3: CASSPLRGHEETQYF
size: .; length: 17; V: TRBV4-2; J: TRBJ2-1; CDR3: CASSRGTGESSYNEQFF
size: .; length: 16; V: TRBV15; J: TRBJ1-2; CDR3: CATSPPQWGGVYGYTF
size: .; length: 14; V: TRBV6-5; J: TRBJ1-2; CDR3: CASSTPQAGSGYTF
size: .; length: 13; V: TRBV27; J: TRBJ2-1; CDR3: CASSLWGVHEQFF
size: .; length: 13; V: TRBV9; J: TRBJ2-7; CDR3: CASSAGPSYEQYF
size: .; length: 16; V: TRBV18; J: TRBJ1-4; CDR3: CASSPPRGRNNEKLFF
size: .; length: 13; V: TRBV10-3; J: TRBJ2-1; CDR3: CAISERITDEQFF
size: .; length: 14; V: TRBV6-5; J: TRBJ2-2; CDR3: CASRMDSYTGELFF
size: .; length: 14; V: TRBV6-5; J: TRBJ1-3; CDR3: CASLRSSSGNTIYF
size: once; length: 14; V: TRBV3-1/TRBV3-2; J: TRBJ2-1; CDR3: CASSASGRYNEQFF
size: .; length: 16; V: TRBV18; J: TRBJ2-7; CDR3: CASSLISPGQGSEQYF
size: .; length: 13; V: TRBV14; J: TRBJ2-5; CDR3: CASSQVPEKTQYF
size: .; length: 12; V: TRBV24-1; J: TRBJ2-1; CDR3: CATSSGYNEQFF
size: .; length: 13; V: TRBV13; J: TRBJ1-4; CDR3: CASSRGANEKLFF
size: .; length: 14; V: TRBV5-4; J: TRBJ2-7; CDR3: CASSFRGPSNEQYF
size: .; length: 17; V: TRBV30; J: TRBJ2-2; CDR3: CAWSVISGTSGAGELFF
size: .; length: 12; V: TRBV10-1; J: TRBJ2-7; CDR3: CASSDSRYEQYF
size: few; length: 14; V: TRBV6-6; J: TRBJ1-6; CDR3: CASTNKQGNSPLHF
size: .; length: 13; V: TRBV2; J: TRBJ2-7; CDR3: CATQREATYEQYF
size: .; length: 15; V: TRBV4-2; J: TRBJ1-1; CDR3: CASSPRTFSLTEAFF
size: .; length: 15; V: TRBV6-5; J: TRBJ2-1; CDR3: CASRDPLAGAHPQFF
size: .; length: 16; V: TRBV4-1; J: TRBJ2-1; CDR3: CASSQDPRGGIREQFF
size: .; length: 15; V: TRBV6-5; J: TRBJ2-1; CDR3: CASSYSGQQYNEQFF
size: .; length: 14; V: TRBV6-5; J: TRBJ1-6; CDR3: CASSYGRYNSPLHF
size: .; length: 14; V: TRBV11-1; J: TRBJ1-6; CDR3: CASSHRGNNSPLHF
size: .; length: 14; V: TRBV6-5; J: TRBJ2-1; CDR3: CASSYSSGYNEQFF
size: .; length: 15; V: TRBV7-3; J: TRBJ2-2; CDR3: CASSFSGSQSGELFF
size: few; length: 13; V: TRBV18; J: TRBJ1-2; CDR3: CASSPGTAYGYTF
size: .; length: 15; V: TRBV4-1; J: TRBJ2-7; CDR3: CASSLQARDTYEQYF
size: few; length: 16; V: TRBV5-4; J: TRBJ2-3; CDR3: CASRRAAGTYTDTQYF
size: .; length: 16; V: TRBV5-4; J: TRBJ1-4; CDR3: CASSPGGPATNEKLFF
size: .; length: 16; V: TRBV5-4; J: TRBJ2-5; CDR3: CASSSIAGVNQETQYF
size: .; length: 13; V: TRBV10-3; J: TRBJ2-7; CDR3: CAISGEGKHEQYF
size: .; length: 17; V: TRBV27; J: TRBJ1-6; CDR3: CASSLVSGKSYNSPLHF
size: .; length: 17; V: TRBV24-1; J: TRBJ2-3; CDR3: CATSGSSGGARTDTQYF
size: .; length: 16; V: TRBV4-1; J: TRBJ2-5; CDR3: CASSQAGTSGNWAQYF
size: .; length: 17; V: TRBV3-1/TRBV3-2; J: TRBJ2-5; CDR3: CASSQGLGGGIQETQYF
size: .; length: 11; V: TRBV10-1; J: TRBJ1-2; CDR3: CASSVGPHPTF
size: .; length: 14; V: TRBV19; J: TRBJ2-7; CDR3: CASSTGLAGYEQYF
size: .; length: 16; V: TRBV19; J: TRBJ2-6; CDR3: CASSIDGGAGANVLTF
size: .; length: 13; V: TRBV18; J: TRBJ1-3; CDR3: CASSLGLQNTIYF
size: .; length: 14; V: TRBV5-1; J: TRBJ1-1; CDR3: CASSLGSGNTEAFF
size: .; length: 15; V: TRBV30; J: TRBJ2-7; CDR3: CAWASSSGVSYEQYF
size: .; length: 12; V: TRBV20-1; J: TRBJ2-1; CDR3: CSASREINEQFF